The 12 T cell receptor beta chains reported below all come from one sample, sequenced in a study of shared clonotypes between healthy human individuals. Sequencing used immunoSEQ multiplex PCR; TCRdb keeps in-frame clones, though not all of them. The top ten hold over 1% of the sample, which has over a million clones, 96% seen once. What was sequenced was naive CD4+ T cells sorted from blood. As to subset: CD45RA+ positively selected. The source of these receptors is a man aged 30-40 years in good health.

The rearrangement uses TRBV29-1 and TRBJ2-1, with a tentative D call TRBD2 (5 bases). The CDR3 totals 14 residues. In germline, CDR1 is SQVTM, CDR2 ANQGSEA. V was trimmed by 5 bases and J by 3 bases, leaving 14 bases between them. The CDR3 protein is CSVHRGSVYNEQFF. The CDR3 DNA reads TGCAGCGTTCACCGGGGTTCGGTCTACAATGAGCAGTTCTTC.

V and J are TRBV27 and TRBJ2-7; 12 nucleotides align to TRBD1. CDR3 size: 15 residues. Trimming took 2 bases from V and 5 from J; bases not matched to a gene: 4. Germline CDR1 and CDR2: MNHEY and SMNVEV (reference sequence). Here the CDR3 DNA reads TGTGCCAGCAGTTTACCGGGACAGGGGGCCCACGAGCAGTACTTC. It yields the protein CASSLPGQGAHEQYF.

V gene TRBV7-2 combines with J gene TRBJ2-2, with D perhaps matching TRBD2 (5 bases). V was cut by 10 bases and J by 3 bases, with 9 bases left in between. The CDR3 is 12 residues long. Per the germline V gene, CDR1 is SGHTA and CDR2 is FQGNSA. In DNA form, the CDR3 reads TGTGCCACGAAGGGAGACACCGGGGAGCTGTTTTTT. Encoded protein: CATKGDTGELFF.

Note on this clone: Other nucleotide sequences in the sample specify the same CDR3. The CDR3 nucleotides read TGTGCCAGCAGCGTAGGGCTCGGGGAGACCCAGTACTTC. This translates into CASSVGLGETQYF. The chain has TRBV9 and TRBJ2-5, with unresolved D. V gave up 0 bases and J gave up 5 bases, with 8 bases separating them. The CDR3 covers 13 residues. The germline gives CDR1 SGDLS, CDR2 YYNGEE.

This CDR3 reads CASSFGVGEDSSSYNEQFF. DNA for the CDR3: TGTGCCAGCAGCTTTGGGGTCGGGGAGGACTCGAGCTCCTACAATGAGCAGTTCTTC. This chain uses TRBV11-2 with TRBJ2-1; weak D call: TRBD2 (6 bases). In germline, CDR1 is SGHAT, CDR2 FQNNGV. V was shortened by 3 bases and J by 0 bases, with 21 bases between the two germline ends. This CDR3 region has 19 residues. The entire variable domain, with the rest obtained from reference TRBV11-2 and TRBJ2-1, is as follows: EAGVAQSPRYKIIEKRQSVAFWCNPISGHATLYWYQQILGQGPKLLIQFQNNGVVDDSQLPKDRFSAERLKGVDSTLKIQPAKLEDSAVYLCASSFGVGEDSSSYNEQFFGPGTRLTVL.

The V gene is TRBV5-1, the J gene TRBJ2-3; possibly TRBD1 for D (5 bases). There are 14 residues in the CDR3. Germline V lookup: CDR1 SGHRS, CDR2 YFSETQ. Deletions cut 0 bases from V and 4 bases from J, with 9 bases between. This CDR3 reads CASSLAGFSDTQYF. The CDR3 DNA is TGCGCCAGCAGCTTGGCAGGGTTCTCAGATACGCAGTATTTT.

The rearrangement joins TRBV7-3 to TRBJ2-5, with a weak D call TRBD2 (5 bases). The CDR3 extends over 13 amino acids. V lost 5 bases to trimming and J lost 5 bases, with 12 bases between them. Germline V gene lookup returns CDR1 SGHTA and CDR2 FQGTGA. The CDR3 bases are TGTGCCAGCAGCGGGAGAAATTCGGAGACCCAGTACTTC. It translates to CASSGRNSETQYF.

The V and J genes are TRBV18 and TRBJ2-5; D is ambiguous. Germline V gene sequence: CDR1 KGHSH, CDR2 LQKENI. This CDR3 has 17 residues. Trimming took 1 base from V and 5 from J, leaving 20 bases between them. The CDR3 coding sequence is TGTGCCAGCTCACCACAAGCGACGGCAGGATTTATGGAGACCCAGTACTTC. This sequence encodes CASSPQATAGFMETQYF.

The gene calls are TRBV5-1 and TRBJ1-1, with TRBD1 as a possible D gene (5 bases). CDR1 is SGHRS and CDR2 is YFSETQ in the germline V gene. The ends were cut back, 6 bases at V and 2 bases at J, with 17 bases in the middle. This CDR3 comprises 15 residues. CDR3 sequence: CASNSPQGGNTEAFF. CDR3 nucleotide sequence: TGCGCCAGCAATTCTCCCCAGGGCGGCAACACTGAAGCTTTCTTT. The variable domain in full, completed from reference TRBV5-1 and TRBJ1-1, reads KAGVTQTPRYLIKTRGQQVTLSCSPISGHRSVSWYQQTPGQGLQFLFEYFSETQRNKGNFPGRFSGRQFSNSRSEMNVSTLELGDSALYLCASNSPQGGNTEAFFGQGTRLTVV.

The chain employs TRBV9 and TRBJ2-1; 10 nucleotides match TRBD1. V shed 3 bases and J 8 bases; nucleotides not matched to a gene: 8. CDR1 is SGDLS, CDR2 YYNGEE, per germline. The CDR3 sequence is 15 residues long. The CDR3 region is CASSGTGTGVDEQFF. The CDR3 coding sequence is TGTGCCAGCAGCGGGACCGGGACAGGGGTTGATGAGCAGTTCTTC.

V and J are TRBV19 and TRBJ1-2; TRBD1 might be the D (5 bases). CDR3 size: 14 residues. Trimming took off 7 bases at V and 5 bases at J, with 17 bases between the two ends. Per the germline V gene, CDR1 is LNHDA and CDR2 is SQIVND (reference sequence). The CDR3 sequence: CASTQRGAVYGYTF. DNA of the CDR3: TGTGCCAGTACCCAAAGGGGAGCGGTGTATGGCTACACCTTC.

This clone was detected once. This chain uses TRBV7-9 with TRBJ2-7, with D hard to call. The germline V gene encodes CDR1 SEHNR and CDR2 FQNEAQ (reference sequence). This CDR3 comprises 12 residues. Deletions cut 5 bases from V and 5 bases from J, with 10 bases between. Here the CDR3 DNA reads TGTGCCAGCAGCCTACTCCGGCACGAGCAGTACTTC. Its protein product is CASSLLRHEQYF.